A selection of T cell receptor beta chains follows, all from one sample in a study of blood T cell repertoires in COVID-19. Produced via immunoSEQ multiplex PCR; TCRdb's table is partial and in-frame only. This sample has roughly 500,000 clones, with 85% to 90% found just once. The sequenced material came from peripheral blood. These receptors came from a man aged 18 to 30 with COVID-19, enrolled during active disease. CDR3s include the opening cysteine and the closing phenylalanine or tryptophan. Each record gives: CDR3 DNA, CDR3 protein, V gene, clone size, J gene, D gene. D genes are given only for firm matches. Expanded clones are given a class, and other clones once, few, many or no size at all.

TGTGCCTGTTCAAGGAGAGACAGGGGGCCCGTGAACACTGAAGCTTTCTTT	CACSRRDRGPVNTEAFF	TRBV30	.	TRBJ1-1	TRBD1
TGTGCCACCAGTGATCCTACAGGGAATTACTATGGCTACACCTTC	CATSDPTGNYYGYTF	TRBV24-1	.	TRBJ1-2	.
TGTGCCAGCAGTTACAGCCCTAGCGGCTACGAGCAGTACTTC	CASSYSPSGYEQYF	TRBV6-2/TRBV6-3	.	TRBJ2-7	TRBD2
TGTGCCAGCAGCGCGTCGACAGCAACTAATGAAAAACTGTTTTTT	CASSASTATNEKLFF	TRBV9	.	TRBJ1-4	.
TGTGCCAGCAGCTTGTTAGCGGGCCCCTACAATGAGCAGTTCTTC	CASSLLAGPYNEQFF	TRBV7-3	.	TRBJ2-1	TRBD2
TGTGCCAGCAGCGTAGAAGGGAGTCGGCAGCCCCAGCATTTT	CASSVEGSRQPQHF	TRBV9	few	TRBJ1-5	.
TGTGCCAGCAGTTACTCGATGGGAGGCGGCTACACCTTC	CASSYSMGGGYTF	TRBV6-5	.	TRBJ1-2	.
TGCGCCAGCAGCACTGGCGGCAGGGTGGACACCGGGGAGCTGTTTTTT	CASSTGGRVDTGELFF	TRBV5-1	.	TRBJ2-2	.
TGTGCCAGCAGCTTCACGACGACAGTGCCGAACACCGGGGAGCTGTTTTTT	CASSFTTTVPNTGELFF	TRBV5-6	.	TRBJ2-2	.
TGCGCCAGCAGCTTTACGGGAGAGGTTGAGCAGTTCTTC	CASSFTGEVEQFF	TRBV5-1	.	TRBJ2-1	.
TGTGCCAGCAGCCAGACCGGGTCCCCCGAGGGGGCTGAAGCTTTCTTT	CASSQTGSPEGAEAFF	TRBV3-1/TRBV3-2	.	TRBJ1-1	.
TGCGCCAGCAGCTCGCGAGAAAAACTGTTTTTT	CASSSREKLFF	TRBV5-1	.	TRBJ1-4	.
TGCGCCAGCAGTGAGTCGAATAGCGCGGGTGGTGGGGAGCAGTTCTTC	CASSESNSAGGGEQFF	TRBV10-1	few	TRBJ2-1	.
TGCGCCAGCAGCTTGGGCCAGGGGTCTGACGGCTACACCTTC	CASSLGQGSDGYTF	TRBV5-1	.	TRBJ1-2	.
TGTGCCAGCAGCCCAATAGGGGCCTATGGCTACACCTTC	CASSPIGAYGYTF	TRBV7-2	.	TRBJ1-2	.
TGTGCCAGCAGCCAGGAGACCTCGGGTCTCAGTTCCTACGAGCAGTACTTC	CASSQETSGLSSYEQYF	TRBV6-2/TRBV6-3	.	TRBJ2-7	.
TGTGCCAGCAGCCTATCGCGGGGTGGCACTGAAGCTTTCTTT	CASSLSRGGTEAFF	TRBV7-8	.	TRBJ1-1	.
TGTGCCAGTAGTTCCGGGACTAGCGGGTCCTACGAGCAGTACTTC	CASSSGTSGSYEQYF	TRBV19	.	TRBJ2-7	TRBD2
TGCAGCGTTGGTTCCAGCGGACTTGAGGCTGAAGCTTTCTTT	CSVGSSGLEAEAFF	TRBV29-1	.	TRBJ1-1	.
TGTGCCAGCAGCTTTCGGCTAGCGGGAGCCGTGCTCTCCTACAATGAGCAGTTCTTC	CASSFRLAGAVLSYNEQFF	TRBV5-5	.	TRBJ2-1	TRBD2
TGTGCCAGCAGCTTAGGGACAGGGGAACAAGAGACCCAGTACTTC	CASSLGTGEQETQYF	TRBV7-8	once	TRBJ2-5	TRBD1
TGTGCCAGCAGCGTAGGCCTTGGAGGAGAGCAGTACTTC	CASSVGLGGEQYF	TRBV9	.	TRBJ2-7	.
TGTGCCAGCAGCCCTAACTCGGGGCTAGCGGATACCTACGAGCAGTACTTC	CASSPNSGLADTYEQYF	TRBV9	once	TRBJ2-7	TRBD2
TGTGCCAGCAGCCAAGATCGAAAGCGGGAGGGCTCCTACGAGCAGTACTTC	CASSQDRKREGSYEQYF	TRBV3-1/TRBV3-2	once	TRBJ2-7	TRBD2
TGCGCCAGCAGCTCAGGGACTAGCGCTCATTACAATGAGCAGTTCTTC	CASSSGTSAHYNEQFF	TRBV5-1	.	TRBJ2-1	TRBD2
TGCGCCAGCAGCTTCGGCGGACAGGGGCTAGATACGCAGTATTTT	CASSFGGQGLDTQYF	TRBV5-1	.	TRBJ2-3	TRBD1
TGTGCCAGCAGCTCCCAGTCTGGAGCGACCTACGAGCAGTACTTC	CASSSQSGATYEQYF	TRBV5-4	.	TRBJ2-7	.
TGTGCCAGTAGTGTCTGGGGGGACACTGAAGCTTTCTTT	CASSVWGDTEAFF	TRBV19	.	TRBJ1-1	.
TGTGCCATCAGTGACCCGGGACTAGCGGACTACAATGAGCAGTTCTTC	CAISDPGLADYNEQFF	TRBV10-3	.	TRBJ2-1	TRBD2
TGTGCCACCAGCAGAGATAGGGGATTGGATGGCTACACCTTC	CATSRDRGLDGYTF	TRBV15	.	TRBJ1-2	.
TGTGCCAGCAGTGGGGACAGACAAGTAGATACGCAGTATTTT	CASSGDRQVDTQYF	TRBV2	.	TRBJ2-3	TRBD1
TGTGCCAGCAGCCCCCATCCCGGGACTAGCGGGGGCTACAATGAGCAGTTCTTC	CASSPHPGTSGGYNEQFF	TRBV11-2	once	TRBJ2-1	TRBD2
TGTGCCAGCAGCGCCGTCGGGGGGGTCTCTGGAAACACCATATATTTT	CASSAVGGVSGNTIYF	TRBV9	.	TRBJ1-3	.
TGTGCCATCAGTGAGTCGGTAGCGGGGGGCGATACGCAGTATTTT	CAISESVAGGDTQYF	TRBV10-3	.	TRBJ2-3	TRBD2
TGTGCCAGCAGCGTAACCTGGAGCGCAGATACGCAGTATTTT	CASSVTWSADTQYF	TRBV5-5	.	TRBJ2-3	.
TGTGCCAGCAGCCGACAGGAAGGGCAGCCCCAGCATTTT	CASSRQEGQPQHF	TRBV7-9	.	TRBJ1-5	.
TGTGCCAGCAGCTTGGGGAGCTCCTACGAGCAGTACTTC	CASSLGSSYEQYF	TRBV5-5	.	TRBJ2-7	.
TGCGCCAGCAGCTTGGGGGTTAGCGGGGGCCCATTCGATGAGCAGTTCTTC	CASSLGVSGGPFDEQFF	TRBV5-1	.	TRBJ2-1	TRBD2
TGCGCCAGCAGCGACGGACTAGTGGGGAGCACAGATACGCAGTATTTT	CASSDGLVGSTDTQYF	TRBV5-1	.	TRBJ2-3	TRBD2
TGTGCCAGCAGTTCCCCACTAGCGTCGCTTCACCATGAGCAGTTCTTC	CASSSPLASLHHEQFF	TRBV27	once	TRBJ2-1	TRBD2
TGTGCCACCAGCAGAGGGACTAGCTCCTACAATGAGCAGTTCTTC	CATSRGTSSYNEQFF	TRBV15	.	TRBJ2-1	TRBD2
TGTGCCAGCAGTTACTCGCCTAGCGGGGGAGATACGCAGTATTTT	CASSYSPSGGDTQYF	TRBV6-5	once	TRBJ2-3	TRBD2
TGCAGCGTTGGGCAGGCCTACTACGAGCAGTACTTC	CSVGQAYYEQYF	TRBV29-1	.	TRBJ2-7	.
TGTGCCAGTAGTCGCAGGGATGTTGACGAGCAGTACTTC	CASSRRDVDEQYF	TRBV19	.	TRBJ2-7	.
TGTGCCAGCAGCCAAGATCCAGGCGTCCCCTATGGCTACACCTTC	CASSQDPGVPYGYTF	TRBV3-1/TRBV3-2	.	TRBJ1-2	.
TGTGCCAGCAGTGATAGGGGATATAGCAATCAGCCCCAGCATTTT	CASSDRGYSNQPQHF	TRBV6-1	.	TRBJ1-5	.
TGTGCCAGCAGTTTCCCGGGACTAGCGGGAGGTGAGCAGTTCTTC	CASSFPGLAGGEQFF	TRBV6-5	.	TRBJ2-1	TRBD2
TGTGCCAGCAGTCCCGGGACTTCTTACAATGAGCAGTTCTTC	CASSPGTSYNEQFF	TRBV2	.	TRBJ2-1	.
TGTGCCAGCAGCGGAGAAGGCCATGGCTACACCTTC	CASSGEGHGYTF	TRBV12-3/TRBV12-4	few	TRBJ1-2	.
TGTGCCAGCAGTGACTACAGGGAGACTTCACCCCTCCACTTT	CASSDYRETSPLHF	TRBV2	.	TRBJ1-6	.
TGTGCCAGCAGCCATCGGCGGGAGGGGGTCAATGAGCAGTTCTTC	CASSHRREGVNEQFF	TRBV3-1/TRBV3-2	.	TRBJ2-1	TRBD2
TGTGCCAGCAGTTACGAGGCAGGGGCTGGAAACACCATATATTTT	CASSYEAGAGNTIYF	TRBV6-5	.	TRBJ1-3	.
TGTGCCAGCAGTCTTCGGGGTGAGACTGAAGCTTTCTTT	CASSLRGETEAFF	TRBV27	.	TRBJ1-1	.